This TCR beta chain was observed in a study of shared clonotypes between healthy human individuals. Regarding the study as a whole: Across a handful of donors, naive CD4 shared approximately 4.5%, naive CD8 3% to 3.5%, memory CD4 about 2.4%, memory CD8 under 0.5%. Naive subsets generally had larger estimated richness than memory subsets.

Profiling relied on immunoSEQ multiplex PCR, and the TCRdb table lists in-frame clones only, not all of them. Altogether around 650,000 clones are present, 96% being singletons, with the ten largest covering 0.11%. Germline V lookup: CDR1 MNHNS, CDR2 SASEGT. V dropped 3 bases and J dropped 0 bases, with 8 bases sitting between them. This CDR3 spans 14 amino acids. A note on this clone: Its specificity is not known.

Positive CCR7 selection of CD45RO-negative cells yielded the naive CD8 cells, and terminally differentiated effector memory CD45RA+ cells were excluded. J is TRBJ1-1 and V is TRBV6-1, with D unresolved. Sequencing was carried out using naive CD8+ T cells sorted from blood. The receptor comes from a woman younger than 45 in good health. DNA of the CDR3: TGTGCCAGCAGTGAGATCAGTATGAACACTGAAGCTTTCTTT. Amino acid sequence: CASSEISMNTEAFF.